This T cell receptor beta chain stems from a study of T cells in Graves' hyperthyroidism and ophthalmopathy (dated by TCRdb to about 2019). Background on the whole study: Peripheral blood samples were taken at initial diagnosis, before any treatment was given. To identify distinguishing TCR V-J signatures, a discovery cohort of 90 to 100 patients was used, comprising 40 to 45 with Graves' ophthalmopathy and around 57 with stable Graves' hyperthyroidism. Prospective prediction of ophthalmopathy was tested in an independent validation cohort consisting of about 19 hyperthyroidism patients and more than 15 patients who later progressed to ophthalmopathy. The 75 to 100 discovery patients were randomly split 7:3 into training and test sets. The study also compared thyroid tissue and blood T-cell repertoires from several Graves' hyperthyroidism patients. After blood sampling, hyperthyroidism patients were treated with methimazole at a starting dose of 30 mg daily, and ophthalmopathy patients were treated with high-dose intravenous methylprednisolone. According to the paper, TCR Vbeta CDR3 sequencing was carried out on 135 peripheral blood samples, which came from fewer than 50 ophthalmopathy, 70 to 80 hyperthyroidism and approximately 17 progressor patients. What the study reported, not specific to this receptor: In cross-validation, a model built on a 13 V-J signature told ophthalmopathy apart from stable hyperthyroidism with about 90% sensitivity and about 81% specificity, and in testing the same model reached 80%/75%. No statistical method was used to fix the sample size in advance, and group allocation was not hidden from the investigators. Most expanded thyroid clonotypes (frequency above 0.001) were also detected in blood, a finding suggesting that blood repertoires may reflect thyroid immune responses. In validation, progression to ophthalmopathy was predicted by the model with roughly 71% sensitivity and roughly 76% specificity, a median of around 5.9 months before onset.

The TCR beta CDR3 regions were amplified from the RNA transcripts. For the first round of RT-PCR on the TCR CDR3, the HTBI primer set was used together with the Qiagen OneStep RT-PCR kit. Libraries were constructed in a second round of multiplex PCR, after which size selection and purification were performed. The libraries were sequenced on an Illumina HiSeq2000 using paired-end 100 bp reads. The paper's processing steps were these. Raw data were processed with SOAPnuke, discarding reads with adapters, uncalled bases, mean Phred below 15, or no exact constant-primer or identifier match. High-quality paired reads were merged using COPE v1.2.5, and each unique nucleotide sequence was defined as a clonotype. MiTCR v1.1 was used to align the clonotypes against IMGT TRBV, TRBD and TRBJ reference segments. The analysis was restricted to V-J combinations with a frequency above 0.0001, which together covered 99.2% of the repertoires. The TCS score was defined as the ratio of F50 (clonal expansion) to E x V (chaos), calculated using BLOSUM62-based TCRdist between CDR3 peptides within each V-J. Welch's t-statistics and random forest reduced 500 to 650 V-J features to roughly 13, which were used in a naive Bayes classifier (R e1071). The public reads were reanalyzed by TCRdb: fastp trimming at Q25, MiXCR alignment, in-frame beta chains only. When rows share a CDR3 protein, they turn into one entry using the most common DNA and genes. TCRdb, not the original authors, processed these V and J calls. This sample lists 150,000 or so distinct CDR3 sequences; roughly a fifth were detected once. The top ten hold about 67% of the sample.

This clonotype was detected only a few times. The clone's antigen remains unknown. No qualities accompany the bases; no much larger clone lies one base away. Hyperthyroidism patients were aged 18 to 65 years and newly diagnosed, with disease duration of less than 2 months. Exclusion was applied to patients with uncontrolled infections, other autoimmune diseases, pregnancy or lactation. Diagnoses were established on the basis of clinical symptoms, serum thyroxine and TRAb, thyroid ultrasound, and orbital computed tomography. Blood from progressor patients was drawn when they were first diagnosed with hyperthyroidism, before any ophthalmopathy symptoms appeared. Ficoll-Paque density gradient centrifugation was used to isolate PBMCs from under 11 ml of fresh peripheral blood. Progressor patients were initially diagnosed with Graves' hyperthyroidism and developed ophthalmopathy during follow-up. Trizol reagent was used to extract total RNA, and RNA quality was then checked on an Agilent 2100 Bioanalyzer.

Including the terminal cysteine and phenylalanine, the CDR3 comprises 16 residues. Only the CDR3 DNA is retained, 48 bases long and in frame from the first base. Ends trimmed: V by 3 bases, J by 1 base; bases unmatched to a gene: 8. CDR1 and CDR2 are drawn from the germline V gene: SGHTS, YDEGEE. The sample was blood. The receptor's source is a woman between 45 and 65 years old with Graves' hyperthyroidism that later progressed to Graves' ophthalmopathy. Recombination connected TRBV5-8 to TRBJ1-1, and TRBD1 aligns with 8 junction nucleotides. The nucleotide sequence reads as follows: TGTGCCAGCAGCTACGACAGGGGTGGCTGGAACACTGAAGCTTTCTTT. Translated, it gives CASSYDRGGWNTEAFF.